This is a list of T cell receptor beta chains from one sample in a study of OX40 agonist ivuxolimab in advanced cancers. Sequenced by immunoSEQ multiplex PCR; TCRdb stores in-frame clones only, minus some. The table includes some 50,000 clones, about nine tenths detected once. The source material was CD4+ or CD8+ T cells sorted from blood, sampled in a trial of the OX40 agonist ivuxolimab. These receptors were obtained from an adult with an advanced solid tumor such as melanoma, head and neck, liver or kidney cancer. Each CDR3 is given with its conserved first and last residue. A D gene is named only where the DNA matches it firmly. Size is stated for part of the rows, as once, few or many counts, or as a class when the clone is expanded.

v_call	j_call	d_call	clone_size	cdr3_aa	cdr3_nt
TRBV28	TRBJ2-3	.	.	CASSLDYTDTQYF	TGTGCCAGCAGTTTAGACTACACAGATACGCAGTATTTT
TRBV10-2	TRBJ2-3	TRBD2	.	CASRETSRNTDTQYF	TGCGCCAGCAGGGAGACTAGCAGAAACACAGATACGCAGTATTTT
TRBV28	TRBJ2-4	.	.	CASRSPGTSNGIQYF	TGTGCCAGCCGCTCACCCGGGACATCCAACGGAATTCAGTACTTC
TRBV7-2	TRBJ2-5	.	.	CASSLVGFGQETQYF	TGTGCCAGCAGCTTAGTGGGATTCGGCCAAGAGACCCAGTACTTC
TRBV11-1	TRBJ2-5	.	.	CASSSSGGQETQYF	TGTGCCAGCAGCTCCTCTGGCGGGCAAGAGACCCAGTACTTC
TRBV5-8	TRBJ2-5	.	.	CASSWRGRRPEETQYF	TGTGCCAGCAGCTGGAGGGGACGGCGGCCTGAAGAGACCCAGTACTTC
TRBV6-5	TRBJ2-1	.	.	CASSYDSRGREQFF	TGTGCCAGCAGTTACGATAGTCGGGGGCGTGAGCAGTTCTTC
TRBV6-5	TRBJ1-2	TRBD1	.	CASSGPGGGGYTF	TGTGCCAGCAGTGGACCAGGGGGAGGCGGCTACACCTTC
TRBV9	TRBJ1-2	.	once	CASSYIYGYTF	TGTGCCAGCAGTTACATCTATGGCTACACCTTC
TRBV13	TRBJ2-5	.	.	CASSLGSRGGETQYF	TGTGCCAGCAGCTTAGGTTCCAGGGGAGGCGAGACCCAGTACTTC
TRBV6-4	TRBJ2-1	.	once	CASSEEQRNEQFF	TGTGCCAGCAGTGAAGAACAGCGAAATGAGCAGTTCTTC
TRBV6-5	TRBJ1-1	TRBD1	.	CASRTTGPNTEAFF	TGTGCCAGCAGAACGACAGGGCCGAACACTGAAGCTTTCTTT
TRBV7-9	TRBJ2-5	.	once	CASSSDETQYF	TGTGCCAGCAGCTCAGACGAGACCCAGTACTTC
TRBV6-5	TRBJ2-3	.	few	CASSYTGDTQYF	TGTGCCAGCAGTTATACAGGAGATACGCAGTATTTT
TRBV6-5	TRBJ2-7	.	few	CASSYPRTDYEQYF	TGTGCCAGCAGTTACCCCCGGACAGACTACGAGCAGTACTTC
TRBV7-6	TRBJ1-1	.	.	CASVTGVNTEAFF	TGTGCCAGCGTAACCGGGGTGAACACTGAAGCTTTCTTT
TRBV19	TRBJ1-4	TRBD1	.	CASRGQVPEKLFF	TGTGCCAGTCGGGGACAGGTGCCTGAAAAACTGTTTTTT
TRBV27	TRBJ1-1	TRBD1	.	CASSLGQGVTEAFF	TGTGCCAGCAGCCTGGGACAGGGGGTCACTGAAGCTTTCTTT
TRBV27	TRBJ1-5	.	.	CASSLWGGGAEGQPQHF	TGTGCCAGCAGTTTATGGGGGGGAGGGGCTGAGGGTCAGCCCCAGCATTTT
TRBV7-9	TRBJ1-5	TRBD1	few	CASSRQGGNQPQHF	TGTGCCAGCAGCCGACAGGGTGGCAATCAGCCCCAGCATTTT
TRBV5-1	TRBJ2-3	.	.	CASSFGQQDTQYF	TGCGCCAGCAGCTTTGGCCAGCAGGATACGCAGTATTTT
TRBV27	TRBJ2-3	.	once	CASSLSLGRSTDTQYF	TGTGCCAGCAGTTTATCACTCGGACGGAGCACAGATACGCAGTATTTT
TRBV18	TRBJ2-3	TRBD2	.	CASSSTGLGTDTQYF	TGTGCCAGCTCATCCACGGGACTAGGGACAGATACGCAGTATTTT
TRBV27	TRBJ2-1	.	.	CASRGAGQANNEQFF	TGTGCCAGCAGGGGAGCGGGACAGGCAAACAATGAGCAGTTCTTC
TRBV4-2	TRBJ2-4	TRBD2	.	CASSQPGLAGPKAKNIQYF	TGTGCCAGCAGCCAGCCGGGACTAGCGGGACCAAAAGCCAAAAACATTCAGTACTTC
TRBV13	TRBJ2-3	TRBD2	.	CASSLLAGNTQYF	TGTGCCAGCAGCTTGCTAGCGGGGAATACGCAGTATTTT